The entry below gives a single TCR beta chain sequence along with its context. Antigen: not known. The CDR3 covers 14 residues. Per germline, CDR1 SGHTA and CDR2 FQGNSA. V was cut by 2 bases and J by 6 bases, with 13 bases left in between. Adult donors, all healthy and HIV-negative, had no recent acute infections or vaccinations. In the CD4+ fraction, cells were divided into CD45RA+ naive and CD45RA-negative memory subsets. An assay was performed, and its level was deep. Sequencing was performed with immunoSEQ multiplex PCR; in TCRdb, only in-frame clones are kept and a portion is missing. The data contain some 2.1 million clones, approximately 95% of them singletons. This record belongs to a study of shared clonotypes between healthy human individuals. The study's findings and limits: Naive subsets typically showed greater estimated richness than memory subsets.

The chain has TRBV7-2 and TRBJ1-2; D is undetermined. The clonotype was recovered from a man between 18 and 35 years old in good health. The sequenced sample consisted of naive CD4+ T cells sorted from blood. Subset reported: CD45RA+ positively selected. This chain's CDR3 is CASSLSGEWNGYTF. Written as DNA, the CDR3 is TGTGCCAGCAGCTTAAGTGGGGAATGGAATGGCTACACCTTC.